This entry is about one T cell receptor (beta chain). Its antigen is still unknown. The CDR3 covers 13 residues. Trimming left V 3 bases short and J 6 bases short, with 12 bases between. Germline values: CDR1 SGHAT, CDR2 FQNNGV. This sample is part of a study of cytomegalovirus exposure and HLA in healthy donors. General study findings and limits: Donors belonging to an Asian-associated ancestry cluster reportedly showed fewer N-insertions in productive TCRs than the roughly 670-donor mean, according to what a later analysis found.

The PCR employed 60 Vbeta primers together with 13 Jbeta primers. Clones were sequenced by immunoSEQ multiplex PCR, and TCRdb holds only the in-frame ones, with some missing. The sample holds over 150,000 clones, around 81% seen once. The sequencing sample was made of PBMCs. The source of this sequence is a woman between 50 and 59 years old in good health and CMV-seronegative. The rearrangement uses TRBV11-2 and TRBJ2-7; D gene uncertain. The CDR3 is CASSLTRGGEQYF. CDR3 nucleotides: TGTGCCAGCAGCTTGACCAGAGGTGGCGAGCAGTACTTC.